These T cell receptor beta chains were read from a single sample in a study of T-cell memory formation after mild COVID-19. Using its own MiXCR run on the 5' RACE reads, TCRdb lists one record per CDR3 protein. The sample has 120,000 or so distinct CDR3 sequences; roughly 15% are singletons. Material for sequencing was PBMCs or a T cell subset sorted from them (not recorded which). The receptors come from an adult woman who had mild COVID-19 (a few samples of this study predate the infection). Cell type and time point are not known. CDR3s include the opening cysteine and the closing phenylalanine or tryptophan. D genes are given only for firm matches. Not every row has a clone size; where given, it reads once, few, many or a size class.

V,size,J,D,DNA,CDR3
TRBV7-9,.,TRBJ2-3,TRBD2,TGTGCCAGCAGCTCTAGCGGGAGGGCCACAGATACGCAGTATTTT,CASSSSGRATDTQYF
TRBV12-3/TRBV12-4,.,TRBJ1-1,.,TGTGCCAGCAGAATGGCGGGGAACACTGAAGCTTTCTTT,CASRMAGNTEAFF
TRBV18,.,TRBJ1-2,.,TGTGCCAGCTCACCGGACACTTACTATGGCTACACCTTC,CASSPDTYYGYTF
TRBV30,few,TRBJ2-3,.,TGTGCCTGGAGTGTTCTGGGGAGAGATACGCAGTATTTT,CAWSVLGRDTQYF
TRBV14,.,TRBJ2-6,.,TGTGCCAGCAGCCCCAGGCAGTCTGGGGCCAACGTCCTGACTTTC,CASSPRQSGANVLTF
TRBV6-2/TRBV6-3,few,TRBJ2-7,TRBD2,TGTGCCAGCAGTTACCCTACTAGCGGGCTAACCTACGAGCAGTACTTC,CASSYPTSGLTYEQYF
TRBV5-1,few,TRBJ2-5,TRBD2,TGCGCCAGCAGCCCGGGACTAGCGGGAGGACAGGAGACCCAGTACTTC,CASSPGLAGGQETQYF
TRBV4-1,few,TRBJ1-6,.,TGCGCCAGCAGCCAAGTTCTGGGACCCCACTATAATTCACCCCTCCACTTT,CASSQVLGPHYNSPLHF
TRBV12-3/TRBV12-4,few,TRBJ2-1,.,TGTGCCAGCAGTGTCATCGGCAGCGGGAATGAGCAGTTCTTC,CASSVIGSGNEQFF
TRBV6-5,.,TRBJ2-3,.,TGTGCCAGCGGAACGAACCCGGGGGCGAAGACAGATACGCAGTATTTT,CASGTNPGAKTDTQYF
TRBV12-3/TRBV12-4,.,TRBJ2-2,TRBD1,TGTGCCAGCATTGACCGGCACAGGGGGCTCGCGAACACCGGGGAGCTGTTTTTT,CASIDRHRGLANTGELFF
TRBV15,.,TRBJ2-5,TRBD2,TGTGCCACCACCGAGGGACTAGCGGGGGTGGAGACCCAGTACTTC,CATTEGLAGVETQYF
TRBV20-1,.,TRBJ2-2,.,TGCAGTGCTAGAGGCAAGGGGTTGAACACCGGGGAGCTGTTTTTT,CSARGKGLNTGELFF
TRBV7-3,.,TRBJ2-2,.,TGTGCCAGCAGCTTATCCGGGAGAGGGCTCACCGGGGAGCTGTTTTTT,CASSLSGRGLTGELFF
TRBV12-3/TRBV12-4,few,TRBJ2-7,TRBD1,TGTGCCAGCAGTCTGAGCGGGACAGGGGACTACGAGCAGTACTTC,CASSLSGTGDYEQYF
TRBV12-3/TRBV12-4,few,TRBJ1-6,TRBD1,TGTGCCAGCAGTCAAGTACGTCCGGGACAGTATAATTCACCCCTCCACTTT,CASSQVRPGQYNSPLHF
TRBV11-2,.,TRBJ2-5,.,TGTGCCAGCAGCCCCGAGGTGGGCTACCAAGAGACCCAGTACTTC,CASSPEVGYQETQYF
TRBV7-2,.,TRBJ1-2,.,TGTGCCAGCAGCGTAGGGTACTATGGCTACACCTTC,CASSVGYYGYTF
TRBV5-1,.,TRBJ2-7,.,TGCGCCAGCAGCCCCGGACCGGGAGAGCAGCAGTACTTC,CASSPGPGEQQYF
TRBV7-9,few,TRBJ2-1,.,TGTGCCAGCAGCCCGACTCTAGCGAAAGGACCCTACAATGAGCAGTTCTTC,CASSPTLAKGPYNEQFF
TRBV25-1,.,TRBJ2-2,.,TGTGCCAGCAGTGTCATGATGACAGGCGAGACGAACACCGGGGAGCTGTTTTTT,CASSVMMTGETNTGELFF
TRBV12-3/TRBV12-4,.,TRBJ1-5,TRBD1,TGTGCCAGCAGTTTGAGCGGACAGGGGAGCAATCAGCCCCAGCATTTT,CASSLSGQGSNQPQHF
TRBV12-3/TRBV12-4,few,TRBJ1-5,.,TGTGCCAGCAGCAGCCAGGGTGCTCACCCCCAGCATTTT,CASSSQGAHPQHF
TRBV29-1,few,TRBJ2-1,.,TGCAGCGCCGAAACCAGCTCCTACAATGAGCAGTTCTTC,CSAETSSYNEQFF
TRBV28,.,TRBJ1-2,.,TGTGCCAGCAGATATGGACCGATATTGGACTATGGCTACACCTTC,CASRYGPILDYGYTF
TRBV6-2/TRBV6-3,.,TRBJ1-1,.,TGTGCCAGCAGTTTTTCAGTGGGGGAAGGAACTGAAGCTTTCTTT,CASSFSVGEGTEAFF
TRBV29-1,few,TRBJ2-1,TRBD1,TGCAGCGTTGAAAAGGGGGCCAACTACAATGAGCAGTTCTTC,CSVEKGANYNEQFF
TRBV15,.,TRBJ1-5,TRBD1,TGTGCCACCAGCAGAGGGGACAGGGGGATTCAGCCCCAGCATTTT,CATSRGDRGIQPQHF
TRBV5-1,many,TRBJ2-1,.,TGCGCCAGCAGCCGGCCAGGGACCTACAATGAGCAGTTCTTC,CASSRPGTYNEQFF
TRBV15,.,TRBJ2-7,.,TGTGCCACCCGCTTCCGAACCGGGCCCTACGAGCAGTACTTC,CATRFRTGPYEQYF
TRBV5-6,few,TRBJ2-7,.,TGTGCCAGCAGCATAAGTCTAGGGGAGCAGTACTTC,CASSISLGEQYF
TRBV14,.,TRBJ2-7,TRBD1,TGTGCCAGCAGCACTCCTGCCGGGACAGGGCTCGGGGGAGCCTACGAGCAGTACTTC,CASSTPAGTGLGGAYEQYF
TRBV7-9,few,TRBJ2-7,.,TGTGCCAGCAGCCCACCGGGGCCCTCCTACGAGCAGTACTTC,CASSPPGPSYEQYF
TRBV5-1,.,TRBJ2-7,.,TGCGCCAGCCGCCCCGGACCCGGGGGCGAGCAGTACTTC,CASRPGPGGEQYF
TRBV6-5,.,TRBJ2-5,.,TGTGCCAGCAGACCTGGTCCGGGGGAGACCCAGTACTTC,CASRPGPGETQYF
TRBV7-8,.,TRBJ1-4,TRBD1,TGTGCCAGCAGCCGAGGGGACAGGGAAAGTGAAAAACTGTTTTTT,CASSRGDRESEKLFF
TRBV20-1,.,TRBJ2-1,TRBD2,TGCAGTGCTAGTCCCCACGAACTAGCGGGAGGCAATGAGCAGTTCTTC,CSASPHELAGGNEQFF
TRBV25-1,.,TRBJ1-5,.,TGTGCCAGCAGTGATGGAGGTGCAGTAGGATCTAATAGCAATCAGCCCCAGCATTTT,CASSDGGAVGSNSNQPQHF
TRBV7-8,.,TRBJ1-5,.,TGTGCCAGCAGCTTAAGCCGTTTTCAGCCCCAGCATTTT,CASSLSRFQPQHF